One sample yielded the 19 T cell receptor beta chains listed below, sequenced in a study of cytomegalovirus exposure and HLA in healthy donors. Produced via immunoSEQ multiplex PCR; TCRdb's table is partial and in-frame only. The sample includes 220,000 or so clones, roughly 84% of them seen just once. Sample: PBMCs. Every receptor here comes from a woman in her late teens or twenties in good health and CMV-seropositive.

The chain links TRBV5-1 to TRBJ1-4, with a possible D match to TRBD1 (6 bases). The V end was cut by 0 bases, the J end by 8 bases, with 17 bases between. There are 16 residues in the CDR3. Germline V gene data show CDR1 as SGHRS and CDR2 as YFSETQ. CDR3 sequence reads: CASSLGYTGSSEKLFF. As DNA, the CDR3 is TGCGCCAGCAGCTTGGGGTATACAGGGTCAAGCGAAAAACTGTTTTTT.

The CDR3 protein is CASSSRDRADTQYF. In DNA form, the CDR3 reads TGTGCCAGCAGTTCCCGGGACAGGGCGGATACGCAGTATTTT. The chain has TRBV6-5 and TRBJ2-3; 9 bases fit TRBD1. Germline assignment: CDR1 MNHEY and CDR2 SVGAGI. Unmatched junction bases numbered 5, after V lost 4 bases and J lost 6 bases. The CDR3 has 14 residues.

The chain combines TRBV5-1 with TRBJ2-7; 8 positions agree with TRBD1. Germline values: CDR1 SGHRS, CDR2 YFSETQ. V shed 5 bases and J 7 bases; nucleotides not matched to a gene: 5. There are 12 residues in the CDR3. The CDR3 DNA sequence: TGCGCCAGCAGTAGGGGGGACAGGGAGCAGTACTTC. Protein sequence: CASSRGDREQYF.

This clone came up once. The chain is built from TRBV5-6 and TRBJ2-3; 8 bases line up with TRBD2. Trimming removed 0 bases from V and 2 bases from J; junction bases left unmatched: 5. Germline CDR1 and CDR2: SGHDT and YYEEEE. The CDR3 spans 16 residues. This CDR3 is CASSLVGGRYTDTQYF. CDR3 DNA sequence: TGTGCCAGCAGCTTGGTTGGCGGGAGGTACACAGATACGCAGTATTTT.

This clone was observed a handful of times. The rearrangement uses TRBV6-1 and TRBJ1-5; 8 positions match TRBD1. The length of the CDR3 is 13 residues. The trim removed 8 bases at V and 6 bases at J, leaving 6 bases unmatched. In germline, CDR1 is MNHNS, CDR2 SASEGT. CDR3 sequence reads: CASDDRGGQPQHF. DNA of the CDR3: TGTGCCAGCGATGACAGGGGCGGTCAGCCCCAGCATTTT.

The chain couples TRBV6-5 to TRBJ1-1, with 8 bases that match TRBD1. The length of the CDR3 is 12 residues. After removal of 5 bases from V and 11 bases from J, the junction contained 7 bases not matched to a gene. From germline, CDR1 is MNHEY and CDR2 SVGAGI. For the CDR3, the DNA is TGTGCCAGCAGTGGACAGGGTCTGGGTGCTTTCTTT. Protein: CASSGQGLGAFF.

This clone has just one count. The rearrangement links TRBV11-3 to TRBJ2-1, with TRBD1 matching over 9 bases. In germline, CDR1 is SGHNT, CDR2 YENEEA. CDR3 length: 14 residues. The V gene end was trimmed by 4 bases and the J gene end by 6 bases; junction bases not matched to a gene: 4. CDR3 residues: CASSSWTGVNEQFF. In DNA, the CDR3 is TGTGCCAGCAGCTCCTGGACAGGGGTCAATGAGCAGTTCTTC.

The chain combines TRBV27 with TRBJ1-1, with 7 bases identical to TRBD1. The CDR3 has 16 residues. Per the germline V gene, CDR1 is MNHEY and CDR2 is SMNVEV (reference sequence). The V and J ends lost 6 bases and 5 bases, in that order; junction bases with no gene match: 15. The CDR3 spells CASSEDPTTGKTEAFF. In DNA, the CDR3 is TGTGCCAGCAGCGAAGACCCTACGACAGGGAAAACTGAAGCTTTCTTT.

The chain is built from TRBV5-4 and TRBJ2-3, with 10 bases lining up with TRBD1. The CDR3 length is 18 residues. V shed 1 base, J shed 3 bases, and the junction held 11 bases outside the gene matches. Germline CDR1 and CDR2: SGHNT and YYREEE (reference sequence). The CDR3 is CASSLPYTGTGETDTQYF. CDR3 nucleotides: TGTGCCAGCAGCTTGCCGTACACCGGGACAGGGGAAACAGATACGCAGTATTTT.

The CDR3 here is CASSQDRDRPQETQYF. The CDR3 DNA sequence: TGTGCCAGCAGCCAAGACCGGGACAGGCCACAAGAGACCCAGTACTTC. This rearrangement joins TRBV5-4 to TRBJ2-5, with TRBD1 matching 8 bases. The CDR3 runs to 16 residues. Germline trimming cut 4 bases from V and 2 bases from J; bases unmatched to any gene: 10. CDR1 and CDR2 from the germline V gene are SGHNT and YYREEE (reference sequence).

This chain joins TRBV9 and TRBJ2-1, with D maybe TRBD2 (5 bases). The CDR3 spans 12 residues. Trimming left V 3 bases short and J 8 bases short, with 9 bases between. Germline CDR1 reads SGDLS; CDR2 reads YYNGEE. In DNA form, the CDR3 reads TGTGCCAGCAGCGCGTCACTAGATGAGCAGTTCTTC. This codes for CASSASLDEQFF.

This clone was seen only a few times. The chain is built from TRBV29-1 and TRBJ1-2, with a weak D call TRBD1 (5 bases). The CDR3 has 11 amino acids. V lost 3 bases and J lost 8, with 10 bases in between. Germline lookup yields CDR1 SQVTM and CDR2 ANQGSEA. CDR3 loop: CSVDQGPGYTF. CDR3 in DNA: TGCAGCGTTGACCAGGGTCCCGGCTACACCTTC.

J is TRBJ2-3 and V is TRBV28; TRBD2 is a possible D gene (5 bases). The V and J ends lost 7 bases and 3 bases respectively, with 14 bases between them. CDR1 is MDHEN, CDR2 SYDVKM, per germline. This CDR3 has 14 residues. CDR3 nucleotide sequence: TGTGCCAGCACATCACTAGGAAGGACAGATACGCAGTATTTT. Its protein is CASTSLGRTDTQYF.

The V gene is TRBV5-4, the J gene TRBJ2-7; possibly TRBD1 for D (6 bases). Germline CDR1 reads SGHNT; CDR2 reads YYREEE (reference sequence). The V end was cut by 6 bases, the J end by 2 bases, with 21 bases between. This CDR3 has 16 amino acids. CDR3 DNA sequence: TGTGCCAGCACCTTTATTGGGAAGGGGGATACCTACGAGCAGTACTTC. This encodes CASTFIGKGDTYEQYF.

The chain couples TRBV7-2 to TRBJ2-1; D might be TRBD1 (7 bases). CDR3 size: 16 residues. Germline V gene lookup returns CDR1 SGHTA and CDR2 FQGNSA. V dropped 1 base and J dropped 4 bases, with 14 bases sitting between them. CDR3 loop: CASSLGTTGRYNEQFF. CDR3 DNA sequence: TGTGCCAGCAGCTTAGGAACGACAGGGAGGTACAATGAGCAGTTCTTC.

The chain links TRBV28 to TRBJ2-1, with TRBD1 matching over 10 bases. This CDR3 is 16 amino acids long. Germline CDR1 and CDR2: MDHEN and SYDVKM. Trimming took 6 bases from V and 4 from J; bases not matched to a gene: 9. This CDR3 is CASRPRDRGSYNEQFF. The CDR3 bases are TGTGCCAGCAGACCCCGGGACAGGGGAAGTTACAATGAGCAGTTCTTC.

This clone appeared once. The gene calls are TRBV2 and TRBJ1-5, with a possible D match to TRBD1 (6 bases). The CDR3 covers 14 residues. V dropped 4 bases and J dropped 4 bases, with 11 bases sitting between them. CDR1 and CDR2 (germline): SNHLY, FYNNEI. CDR3 nucleotide sequence: TGTGCCAGCAGTGCCGGACAGAAAAATCAGCCCCAGCATTTT. This sequence encodes CASSAGQKNQPQHF.

This chain joins TRBV27 and TRBJ1-1; D gene unclear. The CDR3 is 13 residues long. V dropped 8 bases and J dropped 6 bases, with 16 bases sitting between them. The germline CDR1 and CDR2 sequences are MNHEY and SMNVEV (reference sequence). The CDR3: CASLGTTRAEAFF. CDR3 coding DNA: TGTGCCAGCCTAGGAACGACTAGGGCTGAAGCTTTCTTT.

The chain uses TRBV27 and TRBJ2-7; D unresolved. Germline lookup yields CDR1 MNHEY and CDR2 SMNVEV (reference sequence). Deletions cut 5 bases from V and 0 bases from J, with 11 bases between. The CDR3 totals 14 residues. CDR3 DNA sequence: TGTGCCAGCAGTCTTTCCGGGTTCTCCTACGAGCAGTACTTC. Translating it yields CASSLSGFSYEQYF.